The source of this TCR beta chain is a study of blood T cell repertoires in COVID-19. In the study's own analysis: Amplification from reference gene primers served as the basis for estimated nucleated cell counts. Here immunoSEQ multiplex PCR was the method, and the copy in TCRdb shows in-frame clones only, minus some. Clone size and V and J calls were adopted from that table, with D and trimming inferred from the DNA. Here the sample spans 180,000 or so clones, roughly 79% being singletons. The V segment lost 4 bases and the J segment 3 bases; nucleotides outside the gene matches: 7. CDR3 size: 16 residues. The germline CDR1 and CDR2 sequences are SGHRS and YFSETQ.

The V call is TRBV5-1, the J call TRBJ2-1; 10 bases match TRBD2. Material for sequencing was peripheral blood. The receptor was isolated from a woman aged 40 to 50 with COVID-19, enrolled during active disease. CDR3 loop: CASSPRVAGGYNEQFF. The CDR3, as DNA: TGCGCCAGCAGCCCTCGAGTAGCGGGAGGCTACAATGAGCAGTTCTTC.